This T cell receptor beta chain was obtained from a study of blood T cell repertoires in COVID-19. Whole-study context: The study drew acute and convalescent COVID-19 samples from the United States, Italy and Spain. Nucleic acid was either cDNA or gDNA, and it came from T cells, B-cell-depleted T cells, or PBMCs.

The CDR3 consists of 14 residues. The V and J ends lost 1 base and 1 base respectively, with 7 bases between them. Germline V lookup: CDR1 SEHNR, CDR2 FQNEAQ (reference sequence). In the authors' methods: Estimates of nucleated cell counts were drawn from the amplification of reference gene primers. Clones were read by immunoSEQ multiplex PCR, and TCRdb kept only the in-frame ones, dropping some. V, J and clone size reflect that table, while D and trimming were determined from the DNA. The sample has some 180,000 clones, 84% seen once; the top ten hold roughly 13%. This sequence originates from a human donor in a cohort sampled during active COVID-19. This chain joins TRBV7-9 and TRBJ1-1, with D uncertain. Sequencing was done on a sample of peripheral blood. The CDR3 DNA sequence: TGTGCCAGCAGCTTAGGGCAGGCGAACACTGAAGCTTTCTTT. This sequence encodes CASSLGQANTEAFF.